The next 26 T cell receptor beta chains were all read from a single sample in a study of regulatory dendritic cells for organ transplantation. Clones were read by immunoSEQ multiplex PCR, and TCRdb kept only the in-frame ones, dropping some. The profile shows approximately 12,000 clones, roughly nine tenths of them singletons. Antigens for these TCRs are unknown. Sorted subsets were CFSE-labeled and cultured four to six days with allogeneic dendritic cells. Specimen: naive CD8+ T cells from blood cultured with regulatory dendritic cells. Regarding subset: CD45RA+ naive T cells. Source of these receptors: a human donor in good health.

Remarks on this clone: At one boundary the junction diverges from the germline segment, which might be a read error. CDR3 residues: CASTDRLIF. The CDR3 DNA is TGTGCCAGCACGGACAGGTTAATCTTC. The J gene is TRBJ1-2, the V gene TRBV9; 7 nucleotides line up with TRBD1. Germline V gene data show CDR1 as SGDLS and CDR2 as YYNGEE. The CDR3 has 9 residues. Filled out from reference TRBV9 and TRBJ1-2, the complete variable domain reads DSGVTQTPKHLITATGQRVTLRCSPRSGDLSVYWYQQSLDQGLQFLIQYYNGEERAKGNILERFSAQQFPDLHSELNLSSLELGDSALYFCASTDRLIFGSGTRLTVV.

The V call is TRBV15, the J call TRBJ2-1; 11 positions match TRBD2. CDR3 length: 18 residues. Germline values: CDR1 LNHNV, CDR2 YYDKDF (reference sequence). The V and J ends lost 4 bases and 5 bases, in that order; junction bases with no gene match: 13. For the CDR3, the DNA is TGTGCCACCAGCATCGGGGGGGCTAGCGGGGGGCCCCACAATGAGCAGTTCTTC. It specifies CATSIGGASGGPHNEQFF.

The rearrangement joins TRBV6-4 to TRBJ1-5; D is unclear. CDR3 length: 13 residues. The V end lost 5 bases, the J end lost 8 bases, and 13 bases lay between the germline ends. CDR1 MRHNA and CDR2 SNTAGT come from the germline V gene. The DNA for the CDR3 is TGTGCCAGCAGTACCGACTGCCTTAAGCCCCAGCATTTT. This translates into CASSTDCLKPQHF.

The chain carries TRBV27 and TRBJ2-7, with TRBD1 as a possible D gene (5 bases). Germline V gene lookup returns CDR1 MNHEY and CDR2 SMNVEV (reference sequence). With 4 bases removed from V and 3 bases from J, the gap between germline ends came to 13 bases. The CDR3 covers 14 residues. CDR3 DNA: TGTGCCAGCAGTTCCGGAACAAGGGGCTACGAGCAGTACTTC. Encoded protein: CASSSGTRGYEQYF.

This chain uses TRBV11-2 with TRBJ2-7; D might be TRBD2 (5 bases). V was shortened by 1 base and J by 0 bases, with 13 bases between the two germline ends. The V gene's germline CDR1 is SGHAT and CDR2 FQNNGV. CDR3 size: 16 residues. The CDR3 here is CASSLVSAGSSYEQYF. The CDR3 DNA reads as TGTGCCAGCAGCTTAGTTTCGGCGGGCAGCTCCTACGAGCAGTACTTC.

The chain recombines TRBV7-8 with TRBJ1-1; D gene ambiguous. The CDR3 consists of 13 residues. V gave up 3 bases and J gave up 6 bases, with 11 bases separating them. The germline CDR1 and CDR2 sequences are SGHVS and FQNEAQ. CDR3 protein: CASSLSQLSEAFF. The CDR3 nucleotides read TGTGCCAGCAGCTTGTCACAGTTATCTGAAGCTTTCTTT.

This chain uses TRBV7-9 with TRBJ2-1; D is possibly TRBD1 (7 bases). Germline V gene sequence: CDR1 SEHNR, CDR2 FQNEAQ (reference sequence). The CDR3 has 17 amino acids. Trimming took 4 bases from V and 3 from J, leaving 19 bases between them. CDR3 DNA sequence: TGTGCCAGCAGCTCGCCTCAGGGGGGCCGATTCTACAATGAGCAGTTCTTC. It specifies CASSSPQGGRFYNEQFF.

The rearrangement joins TRBV9 to TRBJ2-5, with 8 bases that match TRBD2. V shed 2 bases, J shed 1 base, and the junction held 1 base outside the gene matches. This CDR3 contains 14 residues. In germline, CDR1 is SGDLS, CDR2 YYNGEE. CDR3 sequence (DNA): TGTGCCAGCAGCGTTGGACTAGCCCAAGAGACCCAGTACTTC. Its translation: CASSVGLAQETQYF.

This chain uses TRBV27 with TRBJ2-1; perhaps TRBD2 as D (5 bases). CDR3 length: 13 residues. The germline V and J ends were trimmed by 8 bases and 2 bases, with 10 bases remaining between them. Germline V gene lookup returns CDR1 MNHEY and CDR2 SMNVEV (reference sequence). CDR3 sequence (DNA): TGTGCCAGCTGGTCGGGAACCTACAATGAGCAGTTCTTC. It translates to CASWSGTYNEQFF.

This chain joins TRBV25-1 and TRBJ2-2; TRBD1 might be the D (6 bases). V shed 3 bases and J shed 10 bases, with 9 bases lying between them. The germline V gene has CDR1 MGHDK and CDR2 SYGVNS. The CDR3 extends over 12 amino acids. CDR3 nucleotides: TGTGCCAGCAGTGATCTGGGACAGGAGCTGTTTTTT. Amino acid sequence: CASSDLGQELFF.

This clone was seen just once. The genes are TRBV6-5 and TRBJ2-3; no clear D gene. V was cut by 7 bases and J by 5 bases, with 7 bases left in between. This CDR3 has 11 residues. Germline V gene sequence: CDR1 MNHEY, CDR2 SVGAGI. The chain's CDR3 is CASTIKDTQYF. Here the CDR3 DNA reads TGTGCCAGCACCATCAAAGATACGCAGTATTTT.

The chain is built from TRBV28 and TRBJ1-2, with TRBD1 matching over 8 bases. The CDR3 runs to 14 residues. V lost 3 bases and J lost 4; bases outside the gene matches: 4. In germline, CDR1 is MDHEN, CDR2 SYDVKM. The CDR3 spells CASSLTGVGYGYTF. As DNA, the CDR3 is TGTGCCAGCAGTTTGACAGGGGTGGGCTATGGCTACACCTTC.

In its sample, this clone was seen once. The gene calls are TRBV4-1 and TRBJ1-2; D gene uncertain. The CDR3 is 15 residues long. The V end was cut by 1 base, the J end by 2 bases, with 11 bases between. The germline CDR1 and CDR2 sequences are MGHRA and YSYEKL. This chain's CDR3 is CASSQVGVANYGYTF. CDR3 coding DNA: TGCGCCAGCAGCCAAGTCGGGGTGGCGAACTATGGCTACACCTTC.

This clone was counted a single time. The chain employs TRBV5-1 and TRBJ2-1; 8 bases agree with TRBD2. The J segment lost 7 bases and the V segment lost 0 bases, leaving 9 bases of the junction unmatched. The CDR3 is 16 amino acids. Germline loops: CDR1 SGHRS, CDR2 YFSETQ. CDR3 amino acids: CASSLAPAGVRNEQFF. CDR3 DNA: TGCGCCAGCAGCTTGGCGCCAGCGGGAGTACGGAATGAGCAGTTCTTC.

The chain recombines TRBV27 with TRBJ2-3; 7 nucleotides align to TRBD1. This CDR3 is 14 amino acids long. With 5 bases clipped from V and 0 bases from J, the junction kept 2 bases outside the gene matches. Looked up from germline, CDR1 is MNHEY and CDR2 is SMNVEV (reference sequence). CDR3 sequence reads: CASSLTGSTDTQYF. The CDR3 nucleotides read TGTGCCAGCAGTCTGACAGGGAGCACAGATACGCAGTATTTT.

The chain employs TRBV29-1 and TRBJ2-6; D uncertain. Germline CDR1 is SQVTM and CDR2 is ANQGSEA. The CDR3 loop spans 12 amino acids. Trimming removed 3 bases at V and 0 bases at J, with 0 bases between. CDR3 protein: CSVDSGANVLTF. The CDR3 DNA is TGCAGCGTTGACTCTGGGGCCAACGTCCTGACTTTC.

In its sample, this clone was seen once. The chain is built from TRBV4-3 and TRBJ1-2; D remains ambiguous. The CDR3 covers 15 residues. V gave up 4 bases and J gave up 4 bases, with 16 bases separating them. Germline assignment: CDR1 LGHNA and CDR2 YSLEER. For the CDR3, the DNA is TGCGCCAGCAGCCTAGAGATCGGGTACCGCTATGGCTACACCTTC. Its protein product is CASSLEIGYRYGYTF.

The chain carries TRBV13 and TRBJ2-1, with 14 bases lining up with TRBD2. J gave up 7 bases and V 2 bases, and 7 bases lay outside the gene matches. Looked up from germline, CDR1 is PRHDT and CDR2 is FYEKMQ (reference sequence). The CDR3 extends over 17 amino acids. CDR3 region: CASSLYPGLAGVNEQFF. The CDR3 nucleotides read TGTGCCAGCAGCTTATATCCGGGACTAGCGGGAGTAAATGAGCAGTTCTTC. The complete variable domain, with remaining parts taken from reference TRBV13 and TRBJ2-1, reads AAGVIQSPRHLIKEKRETATLKCYPIPRHDTVYWYQQGPGQDPQFLISFYEKMQSDKGSIPDRFSAQQFSDYHSELNMSSLELGDSALYFCASSLYPGLAGVNEQFFGPGTRLTVL.

The chain uses TRBV5-4 and TRBJ1-2, with TRBD1 matching over 7 bases. Germline CDR1 reads SGHNT; CDR2 reads YYREEE (reference sequence). The J segment lost 5 bases and the V segment lost 4 bases, leaving 5 bases of the junction unmatched. This CDR3 comprises 13 residues. CDR3 sequence: CASSPGTAYGYTF. CDR3 nucleotide sequence: TGTGCCAGCAGCCCCGGGACAGCGTATGGCTACACCTTC.

This clone was recorded a few times. The gene calls are TRBV9 and TRBJ2-1, with D uncertain. The V gene lost 0 bases and the J gene lost 5 bases, with 3 bases spanning the gap. This CDR3 region has 12 residues. The germline V gene encodes CDR1 SGDLS and CDR2 YYNGEE. Here the CDR3 DNA reads TGTGCCAGCAGCGTAGGCAACAATGAGCAGTTCTTC. Translation gives CASSVGNNEQFF.

The genes are TRBV13 and TRBJ2-3; D may match TRBD1 or TRBD2 (5 bases each). The V end lost 3 bases, the J end lost 0 bases, and 16 bases lay between the germline ends. The CDR3 is made up of 17 amino acids. Looked up from germline, CDR1 is PRHDT and CDR2 is FYEKMQ (reference sequence). The CDR3 region has the DNA TGTGCCAGCAGCTTCGATTCGGGGACCTTAAGCACAGATACGCAGTATTTT. Translating gives CASSFDSGTLSTDTQYF.

J is TRBJ1-3 and V is TRBV9; no reliable D call. With 0 bases removed from V and 3 bases from J, the gap between germline ends came to 16 bases. The germline gives CDR1 SGDLS, CDR2 YYNGEE. The CDR3 has 17 residues. CDR3 amino acids: CASSVDPNGVGGNTIYF. The CDR3 nucleotides are TGTGCCAGCAGCGTAGACCCCAACGGGGTGGGTGGAAACACCATATATTTT.

The V and J genes are TRBV28 and TRBJ1-1, with D perhaps matching TRBD1 (6 bases). The CDR3 covers 17 residues. Germline loops: CDR1 MDHEN, CDR2 SYDVKM. Trimming removed 2 bases from V and 4 bases from J, with 20 bases in between. The CDR3, as DNA: TGTGCCAGCAGTTTACCCCTCGGCGAGGGAGGGGGCACTGAAGCTTTCTTT. Its protein is CASSLPLGEGGGTEAFF. The whole variable domain, filled in from reference TRBV28 and TRBJ1-1, reads DVKVTQSSRYLVKRTGEKVFLECVQDMDHENMFWYRQDPGLGLRLIYFSYDVKMKEKGDIPEGYSVSREKKERFSLILESASTNQTSMYLCASSLPLGEGGGTEAFFGQGTRLTVV.

This rearrangement joins TRBV28 to TRBJ2-7, with no clear D. V lost 8 bases and J lost 9, with 17 bases in between. Germline assignment: CDR1 MDHEN and CDR2 SYDVKM. The CDR3 sequence is 12 residues long. This CDR3 reads CASSPRSDVQYF. The CDR3 region has the DNA TGTGCCAGCTCCCCCCGGAGCGACGTGCAGTACTTC.

This chain joins TRBV7-2 and TRBJ2-7; D is perhaps TRBD2 (7 bases). This CDR3 has 16 residues. The germline gives CDR1 SGHTA, CDR2 FQGNSA. V was shortened by 5 bases and J by 0 bases, with 17 bases between the two germline ends. The CDR3 DNA is TGTGCCAGCAGCCCTCTTCGGGGGGCCCCCTCCTACGAGCAGTACTTC. Protein: CASSPLRGAPSYEQYF.

This clone was seen a single time. The rearrangement uses TRBV4-3 and TRBJ2-3; the match to TRBD2 covers 10 bases. J lost 4 bases, V lost 0 bases, and 4 bases had no gene match. Germline V gene sequence: CDR1 LGHNA, CDR2 YSLEER. There are 16 residues in the CDR3. The CDR3 loop reads CASSQDPAGGADTQYF. The CDR3 DNA is TGCGCCAGCAGCCAAGACCCAGCGGGGGGGGCAGATACGCAGTATTTT.